The clone carrying this TCR beta chain was seen once. These data belong to a study of blood T cell repertoires in COVID-19. Study as a whole: Acute and convalescent COVID-19 specimens originated in the United States, Italy and Spain. The cDNA or gDNA used as material had been derived from T cells, B-cell-depleted T cells, or PBMCs.

Original handling: The assay estimated nucleated cells by amplifying reference gene primers. The repertoire was sequenced with immunoSEQ multiplex PCR; TCRdb's copy has only in-frame clones and lacks some. V and J calls and clone size are those listed in that table; D and trimming were worked out from the DNA. The table has approximately 150,000 clones, around 89% seen once. The sequence was collected from a man aged 45-60 years with active or convalescent COVID-19. Input material: peripheral blood.

The CDR3 DNA sequence: TGTGCCAGCACTGTATGGGGAGGTAGCAATCAGCCCCAGCATTTT. Encoded protein: CASTVWGGSNQPQHF. The chain has TRBV28 and TRBJ1-5; no firm D call. V dropped 7 bases and J dropped 0 bases, with 13 bases sitting between them. Per the germline V gene, CDR1 is MDHEN and CDR2 is SYDVKM. The CDR3 loop spans 15 amino acids.